Following are 8 T cell receptor beta chains from one sample sequenced in a study of beta chain features in type 1 diabetes. Points from the study as a whole: TCRB CDR3 length was moderately but significantly reduced in all four CD4+ subsets of Type 1 diabetes patients.

Of the isolated RNA, all was reverse transcribed, and so the sequenced material was expressed TCRB transcripts. Measured with immunoSEQ multiplex PCR; TCRdb has only the in-frame clones, and not every one. The table has approximately 260,000 clones, around 22% seen once. For these TCRs, the target antigens are not known. Sequenced input: naive CD4+ T cells from blood. All receptors derive from a woman under 40 with type 1 diabetes.

The chain employs TRBV18 and TRBJ1-5; possibly TRBD1 for D (5 bases). Trimming took 3 bases from V and 6 from J, leaving 12 bases between them. The CDR3 has 14 amino acids. Germline CDR1 reads KGHSH; CDR2 reads LQKENI. The CDR3 spells CASSPNSRGQPQHF. The CDR3 bases are TGTGCCAGCTCACCGAATTCAAGGGGTCAGCCCCAGCATTTT.

This clone was seen a few times. The rearrangement joins TRBV5-1 to TRBJ2-3; 8 bases are shared with TRBD2. The CDR3 runs to 15 residues. Trimming took 3 bases from V and 8 from J; bases not matched to a gene: 11. Germline V lookup: CDR1 SGHRS, CDR2 YFSETQ. The CDR3 loop reads CASSSQPGGPGTQYF. CDR3 coding DNA: TGCGCCAGCAGCTCGCAACCGGGAGGGCCCGGTACGCAGTATTTT.

This chain joins TRBV4-2 and TRBJ2-7; D remains unclear. The length of the CDR3 is 15 residues. Germline V gene sequence: CDR1 LGHNA, CDR2 YNFKEQ. V gave up 0 bases and J gave up 6 bases, with 15 bases separating them. As DNA, the CDR3 is TGTGCCAGCAGCCAAGATCTGGCGACGTCAGGCGAGCAGTACTTC. It codes for CASSQDLATSGEQYF.

This clone was detected only a few times. The V call is TRBV18, the J call TRBJ1-2; TRBD1 matches at 7 bases. Germline trimming cut 1 base from V and 0 bases from J; bases unmatched to any gene: 5. This CDR3 has 16 residues. Germline assignment: CDR1 KGHSH and CDR2 LQKENI. CDR3 DNA: TGTGCCAGCTCACCACTTGGGACAGACACTAACTATGGCTACACCTTC. It specifies CASSPLGTDTNYGYTF. Full variable domain (missing parts from reference TRBV18 and TRBJ1-2): NAGVMQNPRHLVRRRGQEARLRCSPMKGHSHVYWYRQLPEEGLKFMVYLQKENIIDESGMPKERFSAEFPKEGPSILRIQQVVRGDSAAYFCASSPLGTDTNYGYTFGSGTRLTVV.

The chain couples TRBV2 to TRBJ1-3; a possible D gene is TRBD1 (6 bases). This CDR3 comprises 17 residues. From germline, CDR1 is SNHLY and CDR2 FYNNEI. The ends were cut back, 4 bases at V and 2 bases at J, with 18 bases in the middle. The DNA for the CDR3 is TGTGCCAGCAGTGCTGTTGTCAGGGGAATTACTGGAAACACCATATATTTT. Translated: CASSAVVRGITGNTIYF.

This clone turned up a few times. V is TRBV4-1 and J is TRBJ1-2; the D gene is possibly TRBD1 (6 bases). V dropped 1 base and J dropped 6 bases, with 15 bases sitting between them. The CDR3 is made up of 15 amino acids. Germline V gene sequence: CDR1 MGHRA, CDR2 YSYEKL. The CDR3 region has the DNA TGCGCCAGCAGCCAAGGAAAGGGGGTCTCCCATGGCTACACCTTC. Its protein is CASSQGKGVSHGYTF.

This clone was detected only a few times. The genes are TRBV2 and TRBJ2-3; 7 bases match TRBD2. The CDR3 spans 14 residues. Germline loops: CDR1 SNHLY, CDR2 FYNNEI. With 6 bases clipped from V and 2 bases from J, the junction kept 5 bases outside the gene matches. CDR3 amino acids: CASRGLAATDTQYF. CDR3 DNA sequence: TGTGCCAGCAGAGGCCTAGCGGCCACAGATACGCAGTATTTT.

This clone was seen a handful of times. V gene TRBV18 combines with J gene TRBJ2-1; the D is unclear. V shed 3 bases and J shed 7 bases, with 10 bases lying between them. The CDR3 loop spans 13 amino acids. The germline V gene has CDR1 KGHSH and CDR2 LQKENI. The CDR3 reads CASSPSSANEQFF. The CDR3 nucleotides are TGTGCCAGCTCACCTTCGTCTGCGAATGAGCAGTTCTTC.